These 3 T cell receptor beta chains came from one sample sequenced in a study of T cell responses to AZD1222 COVID-19 vaccine. Only in-frame clones appear in the TCRdb table, and some are missing; sequencing was by immunoSEQ multiplex PCR. Of about 100,000 clones listed, 80% to 95% are singletons. The starting material was peripheral blood, obtained on day 0 of AZD1222 vaccination. These receptors were collected from an adult in good health.

The V gene is TRBV30, the J gene TRBJ1-5; D not resolved. This CDR3 has 13 residues. In germline, CDR1 is GTSNPN, CDR2 SVGIG (reference sequence). The V end was cut by 2 bases, the J end by 7 bases, with 12 bases between. The CDR3 coding sequence is TGTGCCTGGAGTCAGGTAGGGAACCAGCCCCAGCATTTT. As protein: CAWSQVGNQPQHF.

In this sample, this clone turned up a few times. The V call is TRBV4-2, the J call TRBJ2-3; TRBD1 is a possible D gene (5 bases). V was pared by 3 bases and J by 0 bases, with 10 bases between. Germline V gene sequence: CDR1 LGHNA, CDR2 YNFKEQ. This CDR3 spans 15 amino acids. This chain's CDR3 is CASSQGLGSTDTQYF. The CDR3 DNA reads TGTGCCAGCAGCCAGGGGCTGGGGAGCACAGATACGCAGTATTTT.

The chain joins TRBV6-1 to TRBJ1-4; 8 nucleotides line up with TRBD1. The CDR3 covers 12 residues. With 3 bases clipped from V and 15 bases from J, the junction kept 6 bases outside the gene matches. Germline V gene data show CDR1 as MNHNS and CDR2 as SASEGT. CDR3 bases: TGTGCCAGCAGTGAGTGGGACAGGAGGTTGTTTTTT. Translating gives CASSEWDRRLFF.